This TCR beta chain was found in a study of blood T cell repertoires in COVID-19. V was cut by 4 bases and J by 3 bases, with 12 bases left in between. The CDR3 extends over 15 amino acids. The germline V gene encodes CDR1 SNHLY and CDR2 FYNNEI. Repertoires were generated with immunoSEQ multiplex PCR, while TCRdb's copy carries only in-frame clones and drops some. The sample lists 120,000 or so clones; roughly four fifths were seen once. Input material: peripheral blood. The origin of this receptor is a man in his sixties with acute or convalescent COVID-19. The chain couples TRBV2 to TRBJ2-2; maybe TRBD2 (5 bases). The CDR3 DNA follows: TGTGCCAGCAGTGGCGAGGGTCGGCACACCGGGGAGCTGTTTTTT. Protein: CASSGEGRHTGELFF.